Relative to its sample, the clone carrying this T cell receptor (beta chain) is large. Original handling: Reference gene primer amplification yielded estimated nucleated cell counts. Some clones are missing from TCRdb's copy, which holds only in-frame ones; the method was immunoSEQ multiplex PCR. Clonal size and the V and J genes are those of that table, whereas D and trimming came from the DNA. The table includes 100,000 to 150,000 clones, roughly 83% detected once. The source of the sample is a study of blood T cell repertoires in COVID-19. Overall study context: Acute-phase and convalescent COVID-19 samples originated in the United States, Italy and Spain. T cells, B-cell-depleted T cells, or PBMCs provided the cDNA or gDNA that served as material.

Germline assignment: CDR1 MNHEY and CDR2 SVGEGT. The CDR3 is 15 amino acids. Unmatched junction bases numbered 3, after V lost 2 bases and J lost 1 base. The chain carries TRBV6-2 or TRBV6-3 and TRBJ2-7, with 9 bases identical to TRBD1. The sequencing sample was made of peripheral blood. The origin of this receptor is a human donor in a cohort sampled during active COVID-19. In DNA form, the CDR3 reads TGTGCCAGCAGTTACACGACAGGGGGATCCTACGAGCAGTACTTC. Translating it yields CASSYTTGGSYEQYF.